The clone carrying this T cell receptor beta chain was seen only once. Original processing methods: For nucleated cells, counts were estimated from reference gene primer amplification. The protocol was immunoSEQ multiplex PCR, while the TCRdb copy is restricted to in-frame clones and leaves out a portion. The V and J calls and clone size are taken from that table; D and trimming were inferred from the DNA. The table lists under 45,000 clones, 88% of them singletons. The CDR3 covers 11 residues. Trimming took off 4 bases at V and 5 bases at J, with 5 bases between the two ends. CDR1 is SEHNR, CDR2 FQNEAQ, per germline (reference sequence). The source of the sample is a study of blood T cell repertoires in COVID-19. Study-level information: In each case, the material was cDNA or gDNA derived from T cells, B-cell-depleted T cells, or PBMCs.

The receptor was derived from a human donor in a cohort sampled during active COVID-19. Material: peripheral blood. This sequence joins TRBV7-9 and TRBJ1-1; D is undetermined. CDR3 nucleotide sequence: TGTGCCAGCAGCTCGGTTACTGAAGCTTTCTTT. This codes for CASSSVTEAFF.